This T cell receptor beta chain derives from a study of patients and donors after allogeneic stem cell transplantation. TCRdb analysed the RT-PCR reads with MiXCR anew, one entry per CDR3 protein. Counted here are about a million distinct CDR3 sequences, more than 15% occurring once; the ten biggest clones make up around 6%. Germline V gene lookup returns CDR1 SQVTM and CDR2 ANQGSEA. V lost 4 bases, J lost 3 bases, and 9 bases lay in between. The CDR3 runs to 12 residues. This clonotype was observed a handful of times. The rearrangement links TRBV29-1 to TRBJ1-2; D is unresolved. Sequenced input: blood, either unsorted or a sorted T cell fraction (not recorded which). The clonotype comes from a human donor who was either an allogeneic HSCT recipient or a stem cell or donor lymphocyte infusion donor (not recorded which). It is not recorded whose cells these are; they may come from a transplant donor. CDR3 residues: CSVVKEDYGYTF. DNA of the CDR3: TGCAGCGTTGTGAAGGAGGACTATGGCTACACCTTC.